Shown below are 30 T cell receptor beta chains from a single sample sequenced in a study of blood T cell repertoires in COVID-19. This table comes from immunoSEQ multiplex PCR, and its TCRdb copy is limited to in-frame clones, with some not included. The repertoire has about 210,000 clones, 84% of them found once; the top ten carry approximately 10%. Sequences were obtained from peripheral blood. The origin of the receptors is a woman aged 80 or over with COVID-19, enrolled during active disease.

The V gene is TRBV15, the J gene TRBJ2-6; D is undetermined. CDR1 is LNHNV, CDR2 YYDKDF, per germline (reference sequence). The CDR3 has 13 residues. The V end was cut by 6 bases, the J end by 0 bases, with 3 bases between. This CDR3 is CATSYSGANVLTF. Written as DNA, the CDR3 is TGTGCCACCAGTTACTCTGGGGCCAACGTCCTGACTTTC.

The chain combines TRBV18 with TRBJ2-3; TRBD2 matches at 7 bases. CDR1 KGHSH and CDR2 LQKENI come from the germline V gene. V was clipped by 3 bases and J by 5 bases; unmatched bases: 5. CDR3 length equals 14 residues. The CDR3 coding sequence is TGTGCCAGCTCACCCCTTGGACTAGAAGATACGCAGTATTTT. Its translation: CASSPLGLEDTQYF.

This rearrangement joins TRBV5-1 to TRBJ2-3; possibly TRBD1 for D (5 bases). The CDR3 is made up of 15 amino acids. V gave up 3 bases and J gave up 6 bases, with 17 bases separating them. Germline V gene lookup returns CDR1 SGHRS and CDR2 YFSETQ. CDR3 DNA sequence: TGCGCCAGCAGCTCGACAGAAACCCTCCCCGATACGCAGTATTTT. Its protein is CASSSTETLPDTQYF. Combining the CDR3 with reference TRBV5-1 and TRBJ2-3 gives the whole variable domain KAGVTQTPRYLIKTRGQQVTLSCSPISGHRSVSWYQQTPGQGLQFLFEYFSETQRNKGNFPGRFSGRQFSNSRSEMNVSTLELGDSALYLCASSSTETLPDTQYFGPGTRLTVL.

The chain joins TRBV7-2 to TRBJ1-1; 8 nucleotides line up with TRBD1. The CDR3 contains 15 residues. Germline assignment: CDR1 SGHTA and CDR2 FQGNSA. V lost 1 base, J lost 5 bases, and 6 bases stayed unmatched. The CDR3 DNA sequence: TGTGCCAGCAGCTTAGGTCAGGGGGCGAGGACTGAAGCTTTCTTT. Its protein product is CASSLGQGARTEAFF.

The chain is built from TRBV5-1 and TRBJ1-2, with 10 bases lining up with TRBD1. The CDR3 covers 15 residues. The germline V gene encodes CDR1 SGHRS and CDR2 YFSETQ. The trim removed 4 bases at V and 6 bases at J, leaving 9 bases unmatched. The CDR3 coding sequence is TGCGCCAGCAGCCAGAATCAGGGACAGGGGAATGGCTACACCTTC. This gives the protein CASSQNQGQGNGYTF. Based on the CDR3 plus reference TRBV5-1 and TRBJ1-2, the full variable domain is KAGVTQTPRYLIKTRGQQVTLSCSPISGHRSVSWYQQTPGQGLQFLFEYFSETQRNKGNFPGRFSGRQFSNSRSEMNVSTLELGDSALYLCASSQNQGQGNGYTFGSGTRLTVV.

The CDR3 sequence: CASSYTAGRFSYEQYF. The CDR3 DNA sequence: TGTGCCAGCAGTTATACGGCAGGCCGCTTCTCCTACGAGCAGTACTTC. The rearrangement joins TRBV6-2 or TRBV6-3 to TRBJ2-7, with D unresolved. Trimming removed 3 bases at V and 0 bases at J, with 15 bases between. The germline V gene encodes CDR1 MNHEY and CDR2 SVGEGT. The CDR3 is 16 amino acids.

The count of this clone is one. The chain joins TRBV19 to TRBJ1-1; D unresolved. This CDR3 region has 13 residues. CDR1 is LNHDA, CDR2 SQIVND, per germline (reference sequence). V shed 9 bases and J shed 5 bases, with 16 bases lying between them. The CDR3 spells CASTTTTGTEAFF. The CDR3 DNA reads TGTGCCAGCACCACAACCACGGGGACTGAAGCTTTCTTT.

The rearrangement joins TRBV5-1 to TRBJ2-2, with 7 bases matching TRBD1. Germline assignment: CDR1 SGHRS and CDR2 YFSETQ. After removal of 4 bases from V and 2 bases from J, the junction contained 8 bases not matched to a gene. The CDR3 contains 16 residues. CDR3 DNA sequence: TGCGCCAGCAGCCCTGACAGGGCATCTAACACCGGGGAGCTGTTTTTT. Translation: CASSPDRASNTGELFF.

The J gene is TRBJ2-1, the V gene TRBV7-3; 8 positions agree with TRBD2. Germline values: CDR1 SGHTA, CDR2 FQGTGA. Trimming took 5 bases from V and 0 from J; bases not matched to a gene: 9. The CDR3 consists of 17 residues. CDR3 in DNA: TGTGCCAGCAGCAAATCTAGCGGGTATGCCTCCTACAATGAGCAGTTCTTC. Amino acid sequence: CASSKSSGYASYNEQFF.

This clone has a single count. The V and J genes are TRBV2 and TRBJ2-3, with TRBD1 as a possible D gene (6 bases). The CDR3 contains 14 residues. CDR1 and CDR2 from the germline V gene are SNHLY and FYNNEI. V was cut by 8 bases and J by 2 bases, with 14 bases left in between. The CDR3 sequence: CASGDILPTDTQYF. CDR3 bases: TGTGCCAGCGGGGACATCCTCCCCACAGATACGCAGTATTTT.

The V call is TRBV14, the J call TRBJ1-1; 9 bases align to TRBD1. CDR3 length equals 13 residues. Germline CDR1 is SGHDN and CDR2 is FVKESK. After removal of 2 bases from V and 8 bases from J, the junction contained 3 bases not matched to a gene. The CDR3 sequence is CASSQSGTGEAFF. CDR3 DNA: TGTGCCAGCAGCCAATCCGGGACAGGGGAAGCTTTCTTT.

The CDR3 DNA follows: TGTGCCTGGAGCGCTGGGGGGGCTGAGTATTTT. Translating it yields CAWSAGGAEYF. V is TRBV30 and J is TRBJ2-3, with a tentative D call TRBD2 (7 bases). Germline V gene lookup returns CDR1 GTSNPN and CDR2 SVGIG (reference sequence). CDR3 length: 11 amino acids. V shed 3 bases and J shed 13 bases, with 14 bases lying between them.

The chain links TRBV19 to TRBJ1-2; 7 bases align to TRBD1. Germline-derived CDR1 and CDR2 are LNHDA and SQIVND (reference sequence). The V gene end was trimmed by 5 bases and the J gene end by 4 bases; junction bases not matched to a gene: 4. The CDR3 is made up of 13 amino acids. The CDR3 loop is CASSQQGPYGYTF. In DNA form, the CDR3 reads TGTGCCAGTAGTCAACAGGGGCCCTATGGCTACACCTTC.

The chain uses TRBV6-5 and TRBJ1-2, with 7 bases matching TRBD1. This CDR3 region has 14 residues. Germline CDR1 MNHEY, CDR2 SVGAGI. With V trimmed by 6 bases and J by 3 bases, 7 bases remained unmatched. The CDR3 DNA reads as TGTGCCAGCAGAAATACAGGGGAGGACTATGGCTACACCTTC. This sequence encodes CASRNTGEDYGYTF.

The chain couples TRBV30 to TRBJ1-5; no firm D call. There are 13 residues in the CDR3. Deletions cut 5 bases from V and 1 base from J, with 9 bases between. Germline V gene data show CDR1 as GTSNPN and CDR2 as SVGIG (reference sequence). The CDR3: CAWAGSSNQPQHF. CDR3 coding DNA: TGTGCCTGGGCGGGATCAAGCAATCAGCCCCAGCATTTT.

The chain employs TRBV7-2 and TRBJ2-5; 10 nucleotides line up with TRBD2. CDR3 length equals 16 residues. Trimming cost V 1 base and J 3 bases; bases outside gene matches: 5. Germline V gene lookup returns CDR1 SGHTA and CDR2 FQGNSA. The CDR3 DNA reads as TGTGCCAGCAGCTTAGTCTCTAGCGGGGGCGAAGAGACCCAGTACTTC. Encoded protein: CASSLVSSGGEETQYF.

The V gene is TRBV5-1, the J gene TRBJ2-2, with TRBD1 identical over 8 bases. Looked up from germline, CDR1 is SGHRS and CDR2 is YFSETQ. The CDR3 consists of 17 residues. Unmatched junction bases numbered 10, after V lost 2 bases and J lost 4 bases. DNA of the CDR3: TGCGCCAGCAGCTTTTCAGGACAGGGCACGGGCACCGGGGAGCTGTTTTTT. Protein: CASSFSGQGTGTGELFF.

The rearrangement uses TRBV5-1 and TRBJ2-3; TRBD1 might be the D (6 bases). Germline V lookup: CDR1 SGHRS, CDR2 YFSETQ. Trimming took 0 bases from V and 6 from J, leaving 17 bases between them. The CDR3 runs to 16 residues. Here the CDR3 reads CASSLGGTGRVDTQYF. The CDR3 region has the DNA TGCGCCAGCAGCTTGGGCGGCACAGGGCGGGTGGATACGCAGTATTTT.

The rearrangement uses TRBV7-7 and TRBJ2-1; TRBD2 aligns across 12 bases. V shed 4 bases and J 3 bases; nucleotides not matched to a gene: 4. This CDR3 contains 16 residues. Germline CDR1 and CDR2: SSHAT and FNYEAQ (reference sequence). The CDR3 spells CASSSSGGGDYNEQFF. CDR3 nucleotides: TGTGCCAGCAGCTCTAGCGGGGGGGGCGACTACAATGAGCAGTTCTTC.

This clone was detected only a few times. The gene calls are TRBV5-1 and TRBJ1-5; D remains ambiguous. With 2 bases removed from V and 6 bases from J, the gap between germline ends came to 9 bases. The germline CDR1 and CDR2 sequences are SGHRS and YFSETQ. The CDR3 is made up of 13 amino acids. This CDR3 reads CASSFDTGQPQHF. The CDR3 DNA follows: TGCGCCAGCAGCTTTGACACCGGTCAGCCCCAGCATTTT.

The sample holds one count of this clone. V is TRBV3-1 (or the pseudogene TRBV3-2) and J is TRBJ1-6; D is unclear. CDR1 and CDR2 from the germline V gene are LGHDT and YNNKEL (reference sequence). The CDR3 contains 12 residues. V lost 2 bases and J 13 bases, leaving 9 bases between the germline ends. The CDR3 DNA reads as TGTGCCAGCAGCCAATTCCCGGAGCCCCTCCACTTT. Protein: CASSQFPEPLHF.

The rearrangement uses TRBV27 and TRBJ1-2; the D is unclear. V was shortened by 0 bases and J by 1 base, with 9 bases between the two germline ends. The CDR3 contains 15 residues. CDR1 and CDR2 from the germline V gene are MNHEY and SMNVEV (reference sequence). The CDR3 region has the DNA TGTGCCAGCAGTTTATCAAATCCACTTAACTATGGCTACACCTTC. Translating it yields CASSLSNPLNYGYTF.

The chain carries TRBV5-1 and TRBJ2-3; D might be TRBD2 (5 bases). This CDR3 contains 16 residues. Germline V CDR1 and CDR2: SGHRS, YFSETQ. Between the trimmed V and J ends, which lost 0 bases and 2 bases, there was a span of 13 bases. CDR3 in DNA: TGCGCCAGCAGCTTGGATGGTACAGACTACACAGATACGCAGTATTTT. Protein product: CASSLDGTDYTDTQYF.

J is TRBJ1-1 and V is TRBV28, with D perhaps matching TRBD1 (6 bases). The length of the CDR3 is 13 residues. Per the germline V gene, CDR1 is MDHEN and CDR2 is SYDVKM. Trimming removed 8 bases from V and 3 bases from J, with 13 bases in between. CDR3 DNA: TGTGCCAGCGGCGAACAGGGATACACTGAAGCTTTCTTT. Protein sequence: CASGEQGYTEAFF.

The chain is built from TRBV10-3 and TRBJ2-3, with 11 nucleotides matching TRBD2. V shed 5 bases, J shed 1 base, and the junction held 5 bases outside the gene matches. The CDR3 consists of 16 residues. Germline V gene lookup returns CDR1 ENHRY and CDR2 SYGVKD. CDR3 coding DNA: TGTGCCATCAGTCGTTTAGCGGGGGGGGGCACAGATACGCAGTATTTT. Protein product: CAISRLAGGGTDTQYF.

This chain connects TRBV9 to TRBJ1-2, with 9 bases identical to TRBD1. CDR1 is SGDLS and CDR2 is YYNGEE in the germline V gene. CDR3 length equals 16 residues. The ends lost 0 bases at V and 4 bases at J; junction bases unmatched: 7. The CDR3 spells CASSVAGTGTTYGYTF. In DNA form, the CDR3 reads TGTGCCAGCAGCGTAGCTGGGACAGGGACAACCTATGGCTACACCTTC.

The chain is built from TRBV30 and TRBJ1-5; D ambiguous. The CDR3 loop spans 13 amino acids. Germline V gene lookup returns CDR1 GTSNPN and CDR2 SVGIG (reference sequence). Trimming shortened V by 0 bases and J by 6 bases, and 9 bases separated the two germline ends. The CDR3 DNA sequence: TGTGCCTGGAGTGTCACCCCAGGTCAGCCCCAGCATTTT. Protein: CAWSVTPGQPQHF.

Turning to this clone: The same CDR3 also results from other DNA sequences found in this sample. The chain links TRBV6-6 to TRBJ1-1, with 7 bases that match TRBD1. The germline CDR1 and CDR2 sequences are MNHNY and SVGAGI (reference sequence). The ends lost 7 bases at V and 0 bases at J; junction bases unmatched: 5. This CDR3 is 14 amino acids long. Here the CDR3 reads CASTPTGLNTEAFF. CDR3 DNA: TGTGCCAGCACCCCGACAGGGTTGAACACTGAAGCTTTCTTT.

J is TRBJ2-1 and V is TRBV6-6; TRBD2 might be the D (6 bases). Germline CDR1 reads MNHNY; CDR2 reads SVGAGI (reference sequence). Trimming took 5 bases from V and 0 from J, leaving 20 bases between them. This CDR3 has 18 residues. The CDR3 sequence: CASSPGFGGASSYNEQFF. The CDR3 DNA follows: TGTGCCAGCAGTCCGGGATTCGGCGGGGCCAGCTCCTACAATGAGCAGTTCTTC.

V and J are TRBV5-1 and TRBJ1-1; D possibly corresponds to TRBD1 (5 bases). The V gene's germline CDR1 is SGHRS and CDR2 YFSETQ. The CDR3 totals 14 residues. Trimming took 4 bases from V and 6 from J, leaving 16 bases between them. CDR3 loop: CASSPQGGASEAFF. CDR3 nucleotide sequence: TGCGCCAGCAGCCCTCAGGGTGGGGCCTCTGAAGCTTTCTTT.